Following are 24 T cell receptor beta chains from one sample sequenced in a study of T cell repertoires in cytomegalovirus infection. TCRdb passed the reads through MiXCR, listing each CDR3 protein once. The table has 450,000 to 550,000 distinct CDR3 sequences, about 44% seen once; the top ten hold 40% to 50%. These receptors lack a known antigen. Sequenced material: cultured PBMCs, taken from culture after CMV antigen stimulation. These TCRs come from a human donor in good health (CMV status not recorded). Some clones in this sample may be carry-over from other donors' samples.

The chain combines TRBV12-3 or TRBV12-4 with TRBJ2-3, with 8 nucleotides matching TRBD2. V shed 6 bases, J shed 4 bases, and the junction held 9 bases outside the gene matches. The CDR3 covers 15 residues. This chain's CDR3 is CASSRGLVEADTQYF. CDR3 bases: TGTGCCAGCAGCCGGGGACTAGTTGAGGCAGATACGCAGTATTTT.

The chain links TRBV7-2 to TRBJ2-2; D remains unclear. Germline CDR1 reads SGHTA; CDR2 reads FQGNSA. Trimming took off 0 bases at V and 4 bases at J, with 6 bases between the two ends. This CDR3 contains 14 residues. The CDR3 protein is CASSLAAVTGELFF. In nucleotides, the CDR3 is TGTGCCAGCAGCTTAGCGGCCGTCACCGGGGAGCTGTTTTTT.

This clonotype was counted between two and nine times. J is TRBJ1-2 and V is TRBV10-3; D is undetermined. Trimming took 2 bases from V and 4 from J, leaving 14 bases between them. The germline V gene has CDR1 ENHRY and CDR2 SYGVKD. The CDR3 has 15 amino acids. CDR3 residues: CAISEGQAQSYGYTF. The CDR3 coding sequence is TGTGCCATCAGTGAGGGTCAGGCGCAATCCTATGGCTACACCTTC.

The genes are TRBV28 and TRBJ2-1; either TRBD1 or TRBD2 may fit D (5 bases each). This CDR3 spans 15 amino acids. Trimming shortened V by 3 bases and J by 4 bases, and 13 bases separated the two germline ends. The V gene's germline CDR1 is MDHEN and CDR2 SYDVKM. CDR3 nucleotides: TGTGCCAGCAGTTTCTCGGGGACCGCGTACAATGAGCAGTTCTTC. It is translated as CASSFSGTAYNEQFF.

The chain joins TRBV7-2 to TRBJ1-1; 8 positions agree with TRBD1. CDR3 size: 14 residues. Losses at the gene ends were 3 bases for V and 5 bases for J; bases not matched to a gene: 5. Germline V CDR1 and CDR2: SGHTA, FQGNSA. The CDR3 protein is CASSFRQGRTEAFF. The CDR3 DNA sequence: TGTGCCAGCAGCTTCCGACAGGGGAGGACTGAAGCTTTCTTT.

The CDR3 region has the DNA TGCAGTGCTAGGCGGATCTCTGGAAACACCATATATTTT. Its translation: CSARRISGNTIYF. This sequence joins TRBV20-1 and TRBJ1-3; D remains ambiguous. Germline V gene sequence: CDR1 DFQATT, CDR2 SNEGSKA (reference sequence). The CDR3 has 13 residues. V lost 3 bases to trimming and J lost 0 bases, with 6 bases between them.

The rearrangement joins TRBV25-1 to TRBJ1-1, with no clear D. Trimming pared 9 bases from V and 6 bases from J, leaving 17 bases between. Germline V CDR1 and CDR2: MGHDK, SYGVNS. CDR3 size: 13 residues. The CDR3 DNA reads as TGTGCCAGTCACCCTTCGGGGAGCGCTGAAGCTTTCTTT. Translated, it gives CASHPSGSAEAFF. Looking up the rest from reference TRBV25-1 and TRBJ1-1 gives the full variable domain: EADIYQTPRYLVIGTGKKITLECSQTMGHDKMYWYQQDPGMELHLIHYSYGVNSTEKGDLSSESTVSRIRTEHFPLTLESARPSHTSQYLCASHPSGSAEAFFGQGTRLTVV.

The sample holds a few counts of this clonotype. This chain uses TRBV7-8 with TRBJ1-5; D is uncertain. The V end lost 4 bases, the J end lost 0 bases, and 16 bases lay between the germline ends. The CDR3 spans 17 residues. Germline CDR1 reads SGHVS; CDR2 reads FQNEAQ. The CDR3 here is CASSSNRARVSNQPQHF. CDR3 bases: TGTGCCAGCAGCTCAAATCGGGCTCGAGTTAGCAATCAGCCCCAGCATTTT.

The chain joins TRBV7-2 to TRBJ2-1; 7 nucleotides agree with TRBD2. V trimming: 8 bases; J trimming: 2 bases; junction bases outside the gene matches: 9. There are 15 residues in the CDR3. CDR1 and CDR2 (germline): SGHTA, FQGNSA. CDR3 sequence: CASGPREVPYNEQFF. The DNA of the CDR3 is TGTGCCAGCGGCCCCCGGGAGGTCCCCTACAATGAGCAGTTCTTC. Drawing the rest from reference TRBV7-2 and TRBJ2-1, the complete variable domain is GAGVSQSPSNKVTEKGKDVELRCDPISGHTALYWYRQSLGQGLEFLIYFQGNSAPDKSGLPSDRFSAERTGGSVSTLTIQRTQQEDSAVYLCASGPREVPYNEQFFGPGTRLTVL.

V is TRBV11-3 and J is TRBJ2-1; D gene ambiguous. V lost 5 bases and J lost 0, with 14 bases in between. Per the germline V gene, CDR1 is SGHNT and CDR2 is YENEEA. The CDR3 covers 16 residues. The CDR3: CASSPSSRSSYNEQFF. The CDR3 region has the DNA TGTGCCAGCAGCCCCTCCAGCCGTAGCTCCTACAATGAGCAGTTCTTC.

The V call is TRBV4-1, the J call TRBJ2-7; no clear D. This CDR3 region has 14 residues. Germline loops: CDR1 MGHRA, CDR2 YSYEKL. V lost 4 bases, J lost 3 bases, and 13 bases lay in between. The CDR3: CASSRKDGDYEQYF. The CDR3 nucleotides are TGCGCCAGCAGCCGGAAGGACGGAGACTACGAGCAGTACTTC.

As to this clonotype: Given a much more abundant clone one base away, this may be a read error. The chain is built from TRBV7-9 and TRBJ1-1; maybe TRBD1 (5 bases). Germline-derived CDR1 and CDR2 are SEHNR and FQNEAQ (reference sequence). This CDR3 comprises 13 residues. Trimming shortened V by 8 bases and J by 1 base, and 11 bases separated the two germline ends. The CDR3 sequence: CASGGRGNTEAFF. The CDR3 nucleotides read TGTGCCAGCGGGGGACGGGGGAACACTGAAGCTTTCTTT. Looking up the rest from reference TRBV7-9 and TRBJ1-1 gives the full variable domain: DTGVSQNPRHKITKRGQNVTFRCDPISEHNRLYWYRQTLGQGPEFLTYFQNEAQLEKSRLLSDRFSAERPKGSFSTLEIQRTEQGDSAMYLCASGGRGNTEAFFGQGTRLTVV.

V is TRBV7-2 and J is TRBJ1-3; D perhaps matches TRBD1 (5 bases). The V gene's germline CDR1 is SGHTA and CDR2 FQGNSA. V was pared by 4 bases and J by 0 bases, with 13 bases between. CDR3 length: 16 residues. The CDR3 DNA is TGTGCCAGCAGCTCGGGACCGCAAGACTCTGGAAACACCATATATTTT. It codes for CASSSGPQDSGNTIYF.

The gene calls are TRBV27 and TRBJ1-1, with TRBD1 as a possible D gene (5 bases). This CDR3 has 21 amino acids. V was trimmed by 5 bases and J by 0 bases, leaving 31 bases between them. Germline CDR1 reads MNHEY; CDR2 reads SMNVEV (reference sequence). In DNA form, the CDR3 reads TGTGCCAGCAGTCTTTTCCCAACACGCACGACAGCTGCAAAAATGAACACTGAAGCTTTCTTT. Translated: CASSLFPTRTTAAKMNTEAFF.

This clonotype is a singleton in its sample. The germline gene is not matched at one end of the junction; a read error may be the cause. The chain joins TRBV5-3 to TRBJ2-1; tentative D call: TRBD1 (5 bases). TRBV5-3 is an ORF; its function is uncertain. The CDR3 covers 16 residues. For the CDR3, the DNA is TGTGCCAGCAGCTTGGTTATTGGGGCGCTGGGCAATGAGCAGTTCTTC. The encoded protein is CASSLVIGALGNEQFF.

J is TRBJ2-7 and V is TRBV3-1; a weak D match, TRBD2 (5 bases). Germline values: CDR1 LGHDT, CDR2 YNNKEL (reference sequence). Trimming shortened V by 0 bases and J by 3 bases, and 12 bases separated the two germline ends. CDR3 size: 15 residues. The CDR3 protein is CASSQDPRADYEQYF. Written as DNA, the CDR3 is TGTGCCAGCAGCCAAGATCCGCGGGCTGACTACGAGCAGTACTTC.

In this sample, this clonotype turned up a few times. The J gene is TRBJ2-5, the V gene TRBV7-2, with 10 bases that match TRBD2. V shed 5 bases and J 4 bases; nucleotides not matched to a gene: 7. The CDR3 spans 15 residues. Per the germline V gene, CDR1 is SGHTA and CDR2 is FQGNSA. The CDR3 protein is CASSPYSGRSETQYF. DNA of the CDR3: TGTGCCAGCAGCCCCTATAGCGGGAGGTCAGAGACCCAGTACTTC.

The chain links TRBV7-6 to TRBJ1-1; 8 bases are shared with TRBD1. The CDR3 consists of 16 residues. Trimming took 2 bases from V and 6 from J; bases not matched to a gene: 11. The V gene's germline CDR1 is SGHVS and CDR2 FNYEAQ. CDR3 sequence (DNA): TGTGCCAGCAGCTTACCCGGGACAGGTTTTCGCGCTGAAGCTTTCTTT. Its protein product is CASSLPGTGFRAEAFF.

This chain joins TRBV12-3 or TRBV12-4 and TRBJ1-5; D uncertain. V lost 5 bases, J lost 1 base, and 15 bases lay in between. The CDR3 totals 16 residues. The CDR3 loop reads CASSVGNSISNQPQHF. CDR3 nucleotides: TGTGCCAGCAGTGTGGGGAACTCTATAAGCAATCAGCCCCAGCATTTT.

V usage is TRBV2 and J usage is TRBJ1-5; D is unresolved. The CDR3 runs to 16 residues. Germline CDR1 is SNHLY and CDR2 is FYNNEI. V lost 4 bases, J lost 0 bases, and 13 bases lay in between. For the CDR3, the DNA is TGTGCCAGCAGTGTAAGGCGGCGAGGTAGCAATCAGCCCCAGCATTTT. This encodes CASSVRRRGSNQPQHF.

The chain carries TRBV12-5 and TRBJ2-2; D is tentatively TRBD1 or TRBD2 (5 bases each). The germline V and J ends were trimmed by 5 bases and 5 bases, with 12 bases remaining between them. Germline lookup yields CDR1 LGHNT and CDR2 FRNRAP. The CDR3 loop spans 14 amino acids. CDR3 region: CASGRDPRTGELFF. Here the CDR3 DNA reads TGTGCTAGTGGTCGGGACCCCAGGACCGGGGAGCTGTTTTTT.

The rearrangement links TRBV3-1 to TRBJ1-6, with a weak D call TRBD1 (5 bases). The CDR3 is made up of 16 amino acids. V gave up 4 bases and J gave up 5 bases, with 15 bases separating them. Germline V gene sequence: CDR1 LGHDT, CDR2 YNNKEL (reference sequence). CDR3 amino acids: CASSPAEGRHNSPLHF. The CDR3 DNA follows: TGTGCCAGCAGCCCGGCTGAGGGACGGCATAATTCACCCCTCCACTTT.

The sample holds a few counts of this clonotype. The chain is built from TRBV12-3 or TRBV12-4 and TRBJ2-6; 8 positions agree with TRBD2. V lost 8 bases and J lost 0; bases outside the gene matches: 15. The CDR3 consists of 19 residues. CDR3 in amino acids: CASDSGGGGISSGANVLTF. The CDR3 DNA sequence: TGTGCCAGCGATTCCGGGGGCGGGGGGATAAGCTCTGGGGCCAACGTCCTGACTTTC.

The rearrangement uses TRBV7-1 and TRBJ2-1; 7 bases map to TRBD2. TRBV7-1 is an ORF, and what it does is uncertain. Germline trimming cut 5 bases from V and 3 bases from J; bases unmatched to any gene: 10. The CDR3 runs to 16 residues. The CDR3 sequence: CASSNIAGDYYNEQFF. The DNA for the CDR3 is TGTGCCAGCAGCAATATCGCGGGAGATTACTACAATGAGCAGTTCTTC.